These 31 T cell receptor beta chains were all obtained from the same sample, sequenced in a study of blood T cell repertoires in COVID-19. The method was immunoSEQ multiplex PCR; TCRdb's version includes in-frame clones alone and lacks a portion of them. The table shows some 150,000 clones, with around 90% occurring only once. The material sequenced was peripheral blood. These receptors all come from a man aged 60 to 75 with acute or convalescent COVID-19.

The CDR3 here is CASSWDTENTIYF. In DNA form, the CDR3 reads TGCGCCAGCAGCTGGGACACTGAAAACACCATATATTTT. The chain recombines TRBV5-1 with TRBJ1-3; TRBD1 might be the D (6 bases). CDR1 is SGHRS, CDR2 YFSETQ, per germline. Trimming stripped 3 bases from V and 6 bases from J, with 10 bases between. The CDR3 contains 13 residues.

The chain employs TRBV5-5 and TRBJ2-5, with D tentatively TRBD2 (6 bases). V was pared by 0 bases and J by 3 bases, with 15 bases between. The CDR3 extends over 16 amino acids. The germline gives CDR1 SGHKS, CDR2 YYEKEE (reference sequence). In DNA form, the CDR3 reads TGTGCCAGCAGCTTGGATCTGGGGGAGGCTGAAGAGACCCAGTACTTC. It is translated as CASSLDLGEAEETQYF.

This sequence joins TRBV28 and TRBJ1-1; no clear D gene. Per germline, CDR1 MDHEN and CDR2 SYDVKM. This CDR3 has 14 residues. Trimming took 5 bases from V and 5 from J, leaving 15 bases between them. Written as DNA, the CDR3 is TGTGCCAGCAGTCGTCAGAATTTCTTAACTGAAGCTTTCTTT. It specifies CASSRQNFLTEAFF.

This clone was detected a few times. The V call is TRBV18, the J call TRBJ2-7; 7 nucleotides line up with TRBD2. With 2 bases clipped from V and 1 base from J, the junction kept 17 bases outside the gene matches. Germline-derived CDR1 and CDR2 are KGHSH and LQKENI. CDR3 size: 19 residues. The CDR3 is CASSPTSGGGSSLSYEQYF. The DNA of the CDR3 is TGTGCCAGCTCACCAACCTCGGGAGGCGGATCCTCACTTTCCTACGAGCAGTACTTC.

This clone appeared a single time. J is TRBJ2-3 and V is TRBV12-3 or TRBV12-4; D is ambiguous. There are 13 residues in the CDR3. V dropped 5 bases and J dropped 4 bases, with 10 bases sitting between them. Written as DNA, the CDR3 is TGTGCCAGCAGTCCAGATGGAGCAGATACGCAGTATTTT. This codes for CASSPDGADTQYF.

On this clone: At one of its ends the junction is not consistent with the germline gene, which may arise from a read error. This specimen includes other DNA sequences encoding the same CDR3. The V and J genes are TRBV4-1 and TRBJ1-5; possibly TRBD1 for D (5 bases). The germline V gene has CDR1 MGHRA and CDR2 YSYEKL. The CDR3 is made up of 14 amino acids. The chain's CDR3 is CASSQGQRNQPQHF. The CDR3 DNA reads TGCGCCAGCAGCCAAGGACAGAGAAATCAGCCCCAGCACTTT.

CDR3 residues: CASSPGGFLFF. In nucleotides, the CDR3 is TGTGCCAGCAGCCCGGGGGGTTTCCTGTTCTTC. This chain connects TRBV27 to TRBJ2-1; 7 nucleotides line up with TRBD2. Germline V gene sequence: CDR1 MNHEY, CDR2 SMNVEV (reference sequence). The CDR3 is 11 amino acids. V lost 6 bases and J lost 15; bases outside the gene matches: 8.

The chain combines TRBV7-9 with TRBJ1-2; D ambiguous. The CDR3 consists of 13 residues. V was pared by 1 base and J by 6 bases, with 9 bases between. Per germline, CDR1 SEHNR and CDR2 FQNEAQ (reference sequence). DNA of the CDR3: TGTGCCAGCAGCTTAGTTGTGGCAGATGGCTACACCTTC. This translates into CASSLVVADGYTF.

This sequence joins TRBV12-3 or TRBV12-4 and TRBJ1-1; D unresolved. This CDR3 has 12 residues. With 2 bases removed from V and 3 bases from J, the gap between germline ends came to 4 bases. This chain's CDR3 is CASSLPYTEAFF. As DNA, the CDR3 is TGTGCCAGCAGTTTACCGTACACTGAAGCTTTCTTT.

CDR3 amino acids: CASSQGGGGVMGTDTQYF. As DNA, the CDR3 is TGTGCCAGCAGCCAGGGGGGCGGTGGGGTGATGGGCACAGATACGCAGTATTTT. The V gene is TRBV5-4, the J gene TRBJ2-3; tentatively, D is TRBD1 (7 bases). The germline V gene has CDR1 SGHNT and CDR2 YYREEE (reference sequence). V lost 4 bases to trimming and J lost 1 base, with 22 bases between them. The CDR3 is made up of 18 amino acids.

The V and J genes are TRBV27 and TRBJ1-6, with TRBD1 matching over 9 bases. The germline CDR1 and CDR2 sequences are MNHEY and SMNVEV (reference sequence). With V trimmed by 8 bases and J by 11 bases, 10 bases remained unmatched. The CDR3 is 14 residues long. The chain's CDR3 is CASGPGTGRAPLHF. In DNA form, the CDR3 reads TGTGCCAGCGGGCCCGGGACAGGGCGTGCACCCCTCCACTTT.

The chain joins TRBV3-1 (or the pseudogene TRBV3-2) to TRBJ2-1, with TRBD2 matching over 11 bases. Germline CDR1 LGHDT, CDR2 YNNKEL (reference sequence). V was clipped by 4 bases and J by 7 bases; unmatched bases: 12. This CDR3 is 17 amino acids long. As DNA, the CDR3 is TGTGCCAGCAGCCCCGAAGGGGCTAGCGGGGGGTATAATGAGCAGTTCTTC. Its translation: CASSPEGASGGYNEQFF.

The J gene is TRBJ2-7, the V gene TRBV7-9; a possible D gene is TRBD1 (5 bases). Trimming took 1 base from V and 4 from J, leaving 11 bases between them. CDR1 is SEHNR and CDR2 is FQNEAQ in the germline V gene (reference sequence). This CDR3 region has 14 residues. The CDR3 DNA is TGTGCCAGCAGCTTAGACGACAGAAGATACGAGCAGTACTTC. This sequence encodes CASSLDDRRYEQYF.

The V and J genes are TRBV3-1 (or the pseudogene TRBV3-2) and TRBJ1-1, with 8 positions matching TRBD1. Germline CDR1 is LGHDT and CDR2 is YNNKEL (reference sequence). The length of the CDR3 is 13 residues. V was clipped by 6 bases and J by 4 bases; unmatched bases: 4. The CDR3 here is CASRLTGGTEAFF. The DNA of the CDR3 is TGTGCCAGCAGGCTTACAGGGGGCACTGAAGCTTTCTTT.

The rearrangement links TRBV7-2 to TRBJ2-1; maybe TRBD1 (6 bases). V dropped 4 bases and J dropped 0 bases, with 16 bases sitting between them. The CDR3 length is 17 residues. Germline-derived CDR1 and CDR2 are SGHTA and FQGNSA. CDR3 DNA sequence: TGTGCCAGCAGCTCAGGGGTCCTCAGGAGCTCCTACAATGAGCAGTTCTTC. This encodes CASSSGVLRSSYNEQFF.

V usage is TRBV5-6 and J usage is TRBJ1-4, with TRBD1 identical over 11 bases. Looked up from germline, CDR1 is SGHDT and CDR2 is YYEEEE. The CDR3 loop spans 15 amino acids. Trimming took 5 bases from V and 7 from J; bases not matched to a gene: 7. The CDR3 loop reads CASRSSGTGGEKLFF. The CDR3 coding sequence is TGTGCCAGCAGATCATCCGGGACAGGGGGTGAAAAACTGTTTTTT.

This chain uses TRBV6-5 with TRBJ1-1, with no clear D. The ends were cut back, 7 bases at V and 0 bases at J, with 12 bases in the middle. The CDR3 loop spans 14 amino acids. Per germline, CDR1 MNHEY and CDR2 SVGAGI. The CDR3: CASNPGNLNTEAFF. The CDR3 DNA reads as TGTGCCAGCAATCCCGGGAATTTGAACACTGAAGCTTTCTTT.

The chain recombines TRBV24-1 with TRBJ2-5; 8 bases are a match to TRBD1. J gave up 2 bases and V 5 bases, and 6 bases lay outside the gene matches. CDR1 is KGHDR and CDR2 is SFDVKD in the germline V gene. This CDR3 comprises 15 residues. The CDR3 nucleotides are TGTGCCACCAGTGGTTCAGGGACAGGTCAAGAGACCCAGTACTTC. This codes for CATSGSGTGQETQYF.

This clone came up once. The genes are TRBV30 and TRBJ2-4; TRBD1 aligns across 9 bases. The CDR3 loop spans 16 amino acids. Germline CDR1 GTSNPN, CDR2 SVGIG (reference sequence). J gave up 3 bases and V 2 bases, and 8 bases lay outside the gene matches. The CDR3 loop is CAWSWGQGGGKNIQYF. In nucleotides, the CDR3 is TGTGCCTGGAGTTGGGGACAGGGTGGGGGCAAAAACATTCAGTACTTC.

This chain uses TRBV19 with TRBJ1-5; D call uncertain. Looked up from germline, CDR1 is LNHDA and CDR2 is SQIVND (reference sequence). The length of the CDR3 is 13 residues. V lost 5 bases to trimming and J lost 7 bases, with 12 bases between them. The CDR3 DNA reads as TGTGCCAGTAGTCCGACGGTGCGGCAGCCCCAGCATTTT. It translates to CASSPTVRQPQHF.

This chain connects TRBV10-1 to TRBJ2-7, with D tentatively TRBD1 (6 bases). CDR1 and CDR2 (germline): WNHNN, SYGVQD (reference sequence). V shed 3 bases and J shed 2 bases, with 11 bases lying between them. This CDR3 region has 14 residues. The CDR3 protein is CASSDRGRPYEQYF. In nucleotides, the CDR3 is TGCGCCAGCAGTGACAGGGGTCGTCCCTACGAGCAGTACTTC.

This chain links TRBV6-2 or TRBV6-3 with TRBJ2-1, with D tentatively TRBD2 (6 bases). Trimming cost V 5 bases and J 7 bases, with 12 bases left between them. Looked up from germline, CDR1 is MNHEY and CDR2 is SVGEGT. The CDR3 runs 13 residues. The CDR3 spells CASSTGLRNEQFF. The CDR3 nucleotides are TGTGCCAGCAGTACGGGACTCAGGAATGAGCAGTTCTTC.

This clone was recorded a few times. The V gene is TRBV5-4, the J gene TRBJ2-4, with D perhaps matching TRBD2 (5 bases). There are 14 residues in the CDR3. CDR1 is SGHNT and CDR2 is YYREEE in the germline V gene (reference sequence). V was shortened by 0 bases and J by 1 base, with 5 bases between the two germline ends. CDR3 DNA: TGTGCCAGCAGCTTGGCGGGGGCCAAAAACATTCAGTACTTC. This translates into CASSLAGAKNIQYF.

The chain carries TRBV12-3 or TRBV12-4 and TRBJ1-2; D ambiguous. The ends were cut back, 2 bases at V and 6 bases at J, with 10 bases in the middle. The CDR3 is made up of 13 amino acids. CDR3 region: CASSLLVGHGYTF. CDR3 DNA: TGTGCCAGCAGTTTATTGGTTGGGCATGGCTACACCTTC.

V gene TRBV3-1 (or the pseudogene TRBV3-2) combines with J gene TRBJ1-4; D gene unclear. CDR1 is LGHDT and CDR2 is YNNKEL in the germline V gene (reference sequence). Between the trimmed V and J ends, which lost 1 base and 7 bases, there was a span of 7 bases. This CDR3 has 13 residues. The CDR3 loop is CASSQGGPEKLFF. Here the CDR3 DNA reads TGTGCCAGCAGCCAAGGAGGGCCTGAAAAACTGTTTTTT.

This clone appeared once. V usage is TRBV5-1 and J usage is TRBJ2-4, with TRBD1 identical over 10 bases. This CDR3 is built from 17 residues. Germline CDR1 is SGHRS and CDR2 is YFSETQ. The V and J ends lost 4 bases and 6 bases, in that order; junction bases with no gene match: 13. The DNA of the CDR3 is TGCGCCAGCAGCAACCGGGACAGGGGTTGGTTTGGAAACATTCAGTACTTC. It is translated as CASSNRDRGWFGNIQYF.

The CDR3 spells CASSPAGTKIYEQYF. The CDR3 region has the DNA TGCGCCAGCAGCCCAGCCGGGACAAAAATCTACGAGCAGTACTTC. The chain carries TRBV5-1 and TRBJ2-7, with TRBD1 as a possible D gene (6 bases). The CDR3 loop spans 15 amino acids. Germline CDR1 reads SGHRS; CDR2 reads YFSETQ. V lost 4 bases and J 3 bases, leaving 17 bases between the germline ends.

This clone showed up just a few times. V is TRBV7-2 and J is TRBJ1-1; D uncertain. CDR1 and CDR2 from the germline V gene are SGHTA and FQGNSA. The CDR3 is 12 residues long. Deletions cut 1 base from V and 7 bases from J, with 7 bases between. The chain's CDR3 is CASSLDSFEAFF. DNA for the CDR3: TGTGCCAGCAGCTTAGACAGCTTTGAAGCTTTCTTT.

This chain links TRBV9 with TRBJ2-2; the D is unclear. Germline-derived CDR1 and CDR2 are SGDLS and YYNGEE. Trimming shortened V by 3 bases and J by 0 bases, and 6 bases separated the two germline ends. The CDR3 is 14 amino acids. CDR3 loop: CASSAPSNTGELFF. The CDR3 coding sequence is TGTGCCAGCAGCGCCCCGTCGAACACCGGGGAGCTGTTTTTT. Full variable domain (missing parts from reference TRBV9 and TRBJ2-2): DSGVTQTPKHLITATGQRVTLRCSPRSGDLSVYWYQQSLDQGLQFLIQYYNGEERAKGNILERFSAQQFPDLHSELNLSSLELGDSALYFCASSAPSNTGELFFGEGSRLTVL.

This chain links TRBV3-1 (or the pseudogene TRBV3-2) with TRBJ2-7; 7 bases are a match to TRBD2. Germline-derived CDR1 and CDR2 are LGHDT and YNNKEL (reference sequence). V gave up 4 bases and J gave up 4 bases; unmatched junction bases: 4. This CDR3 spans 13 amino acids. The CDR3 nucleotides are TGTGCCAGCAGCCCGGGACTACCTTACGAGCAGTACTTC. It specifies CASSPGLPYEQYF.

The V and J genes are TRBV5-1 and TRBJ2-7, with 7 bases that match TRBD2. The CDR3 runs to 14 residues. V was clipped by 4 bases and J by 5 bases; unmatched bases: 9. From germline, CDR1 is SGHRS and CDR2 YFSETQ. For the CDR3, the DNA is TGCGCCAGCAGCAGGGCGGGAGATTTAAACGAGCAGTACTTC. Translating gives CASSRAGDLNEQYF.